The rows below give T cell receptor beta chains drawn from one sample of a study of T-cell reconstitution after alpha-beta-depleted transplantation in children. TCRdb re-called the PCR reads with MiXCR, one entry per CDR3 protein. This table holds fewer than 550,000 distinct CDR3 sequences, about an eighth found once. This sample comprised PBMCs, mostly from graft donor cells, obtained 180 days after TCRalphabeta/CD19-depleted stem cell transplant. These receptors came from a female patient aged 2 to 10 who had a stem cell transplant for aplastic anemia, so the T cells may come from the graft donor. The CDR3 runs from the conserved cysteine through the conserved F or W. The order of the fields is clone size, J gene, V gene, CDR3 protein. Clone size appears in some rows only: once, few, many, or a class for an expanded clone.

size: few; J: TRBJ2-1; V: TRBV7-2; CDR3: CASDRAGGSYNEQFF
size: many; J: TRBJ2-3; V: TRBV4-3; CDR3: CASSPWRLTGSTDTQYF
size: few; J: TRBJ2-5; V: TRBV29-1; CDR3: CSAPGTVRQETQYF
size: .; J: TRBJ2-7; V: TRBV18; CDR3: CASSQQPYEQYF
size: few; J: TRBJ1-2; V: TRBV20-1; CDR3: CSAQYPGLPNIGYGYTF
size: .; J: TRBJ2-4; V: TRBV7-2; CDR3: CASSFPPGGRDKNIQYF
size: few; J: TRBJ2-1; V: TRBV28; CDR3: CASSLWRGSSYNEQFF
size: .; J: TRBJ2-5; V: TRBV19; CDR3: CASSIHGRTSSQETQYF
size: many; J: TRBJ2-5; V: TRBV24-1; CDR3: CATSDPASGTLKETQYF
size: .; J: TRBJ2-1; V: TRBV7-2; CDR3: CASSLLAVENNEQFF
size: few; J: TRBJ2-5; V: TRBV15; CDR3: CATSRSPQETQYF
size: .; J: TRBJ2-3; V: TRBV6-2/TRBV6-3; CDR3: CASSPSGGEEDTQYF
size: few; J: TRBJ2-1; V: TRBV12-3/TRBV12-4; CDR3: CTSSLVFFASGRDNEQFF
size: many; J: TRBJ2-4; V: TRBV28; CDR3: CASSPQLSGKNIQYF
size: few; J: TRBJ2-5; V: TRBV20-1; CDR3: CSARYGTGEETQYF
size: few; J: TRBJ2-1; V: TRBV7-9; CDR3: CASSSWGDKQFF
size: many; J: TRBJ2-2; V: TRBV28; CDR3: CASSPLDPNTGELFF
size: many; J: TRBJ1-4; V: TRBV4-3; CDR3: CASSQDIGTGTNEKLFF
size: .; J: TRBJ1-5; V: TRBV7-2; CDR3: CASSLVKGQDNQPQHF
size: .; J: TRBJ2-3; V: TRBV29-1; CDR3: CSVERAGGATDTQYF
size: many; J: TRBJ2-1; V: TRBV5-1; CDR3: CASSLVSAAYNEQFF
size: many; J: TRBJ2-7; V: TRBV20-1; CDR3: CGGIQGPDEQYF
size: .; J: TRBJ2-1; V: TRBV7-9; CDR3: CATWGLAGGHNEQFF
size: .; J: TRBJ1-1; V: TRBV29-1; CDR3: CSVETDTEAFF
size: many; J: TRBJ1-4; V: TRBV11-2; CDR3: CASSLGSGEKLFF
size: .; J: TRBJ2-4; V: TRBV6-1; CDR3: CASSERIKLGQGASGKNIQYF
size: few; J: TRBJ1-1; V: TRBV5-5; CDR3: CASSLFGQNTEAFF
size: .; J: TRBJ1-6; V: TRBV15; CDR3: CATSRSQGYNSPLHF
size: few; J: TRBJ2-7; V: TRBV6-5; CDR3: CASSYLDAPQWNYEQYF
size: many; J: TRBJ1-1; V: TRBV12-3/TRBV12-4; CDR3: CASGYRGEGTEAFF